This TCR beta chain was recovered during a study of human T cells and chemical hapten exposure. The CDR3 sequence is 14 residues long. Germline values: CDR1 SGHDN, CDR2 FVKESK. V was trimmed by 5 bases and J by 2 bases, leaving 9 bases between them. Regarding time point: patch test 2, 6 weeks after DPC sensitization. Indicated treatment: therapeutic diphenylcyclopropenone sensitization with weekly scalp DPC. The study drew its donors from alopecia patients who were 18 to 70 years old and suitable for DPC. This clonotype was seen repeatedly, ten times or more. Each cDNA molecule in the library carried unique molecular identifiers. A single record per CDR3 protein comes from TCRdb applying MiXCR to the RACE reads. The sample includes just over 350,000 distinct CDR3 sequences, nearly 6.5% seen only once; the top ten take about 5.4%.

The V call is TRBV14, the J call TRBJ1-4; D uncertain. This material consisted of whole blood, taken in connection with sensitization to the hapten diphenylcyclopropenone (DPC). The source is a woman aged 18-35 years with alopecia areata. Some clones in this sample may be carry-over from other donors' samples. The DNA of the CDR3 is TGTGCCAGCAGCTTGACGGACACTAATGAAAAACTGTTTTTT. Translating it yields CASSLTDTNEKLFF.